Below, 5 T cell receptor beta chains from the same sample are listed, as sequenced in a study of T cell repertoires in cytomegalovirus infection. One entry per CDR3 protein results from TCRdb running MiXCR on the reads. The data contain around 770,000 distinct CDR3 sequences, almost 30% of them singletons. Their recognized antigens are unknown. The sequences come from cultured CD8+ T cells from PBMCs, collected from culture after CMV antigen stimulation. These receptors were obtained from a human donor in good health (CMV status not recorded). Some clones in this sample may be carry-over from other donors' samples.

This clonotype has just a few counts. The chain carries TRBV2 and TRBJ2-3; 9 nucleotides align to TRBD2. The V and J ends lost 7 bases and 2 bases, in that order; junction bases with no gene match: 19. This CDR3 is 19 amino acids long. CDR1 is SNHLY, CDR2 FYNNEI, per germline. The chain's CDR3 is CASTTVRGAGGRLTDTQYF. The CDR3 DNA reads as TGTGCCAGCACCACCGTCCGAGGCGCGGGGGGGCGTCTCACAGATACGCAGTATTTT. The full variable domain, with the rest looked up from reference TRBV2 and TRBJ2-3, is EPEVTQTPSHQVTQMGQEVILRCVPISNHLYFYWYRQILGQKVEFLVSFYNNEISEKSEIFDDQFSVERPDGSNFTLKIRSTKLEDSAMYFCASTTVRGAGGRLTDTQYFGPGTRLTVL.

The chain has TRBV7-6 and TRBJ2-5; 9 bases agree with TRBD2. J was trimmed by 5 bases and V by 4 bases; bases with no gene match: 11. Germline assignment: CDR1 SGHVS and CDR2 FNYEAQ. The CDR3 is made up of 16 amino acids. Here the CDR3 reads CASSSRGGGAGETQYF. For the CDR3, the DNA is TGTGCCAGCAGCTCACGCGGCGGGGGGGCCGGGGAGACCCAGTACTTC.

This clonotype was found a few times. This chain joins TRBV6-6 and TRBJ2-7; the D gene is possibly TRBD1 (5 bases). V lost 0 bases, J lost 4 bases, and 13 bases lay in between. The CDR3 length is 15 residues. Germline assignment: CDR1 MNHNY and CDR2 SVGAGI (reference sequence). The CDR3 DNA sequence: TGTGCCAGCAGTTACTCCCGTCAGACAGTTTACGAGCAGTACTTC. Translation gives CASSYSRQTVYEQYF.

This sequence joins TRBV27 and TRBJ1-5; possibly TRBD1 for D (6 bases). Germline CDR1 MNHEY, CDR2 SMNVEV (reference sequence). Trimming removed 4 bases from V and 3 bases from J, with 13 bases in between. The CDR3 totals 15 residues. CDR3 in amino acids: CASSSLTGPNQPQHF. The CDR3 DNA follows: TGTGCCAGCAGTTCCTTGACAGGCCCCAATCAGCCCCAGCATTTT.

The gene calls are TRBV6-8 and TRBJ2-7; D unclear. Germline loops: CDR1 MNHGY, CDR2 SAAAGT. V gave up 6 bases and J gave up 2 bases, with 11 bases separating them. This CDR3 has 13 amino acids. The CDR3 spells CASRPDGAYEQYV. CDR3 DNA: TGTGCCAGCAGGCCAGACGGCGCCTACGAGCAGTACGTC.